This note documents a single T cell receptor (beta chain) sequence. The antigen is not known. Template-switching 5'RACE yielded the TCR cDNA; a universal primer site and UMIs were added in the process. TCRdb processed the 5' RACE reads anew with MiXCR; each CDR3 protein has one entry. Among 200,000 to 250,000 distinct CDR3 sequences, roughly 3% were seen once, and the ten largest hold roughly 3%. These data belong to a study of T cells after yellow fever vaccination. Study-wide points: Researchers noted that a small share of clonotypes showed up in both CD4 and CD8 compartments.

Sequencing used CD4+ T cells sorted from PBMCs, obtained 10 days after the yellow fever booster vaccination. The sequence came from a man in his late teens or twenties who received the YFV17D yellow fever vaccine.

In DNA, the CDR3 is TGTGCCACCAGCAGGTTGGGGGACAGACCGCAGCAGTACTTC. Its translation is CATSRLGDRPQQYF. This chain joins TRBV15 and TRBJ2-7, with TRBD1 identical over 7 bases. The CDR3 has 14 amino acids. Germline loops: CDR1 LNHNV, CDR2 YYDKDF (reference sequence). V was clipped by 3 bases and J by 8 bases; unmatched bases: 10.